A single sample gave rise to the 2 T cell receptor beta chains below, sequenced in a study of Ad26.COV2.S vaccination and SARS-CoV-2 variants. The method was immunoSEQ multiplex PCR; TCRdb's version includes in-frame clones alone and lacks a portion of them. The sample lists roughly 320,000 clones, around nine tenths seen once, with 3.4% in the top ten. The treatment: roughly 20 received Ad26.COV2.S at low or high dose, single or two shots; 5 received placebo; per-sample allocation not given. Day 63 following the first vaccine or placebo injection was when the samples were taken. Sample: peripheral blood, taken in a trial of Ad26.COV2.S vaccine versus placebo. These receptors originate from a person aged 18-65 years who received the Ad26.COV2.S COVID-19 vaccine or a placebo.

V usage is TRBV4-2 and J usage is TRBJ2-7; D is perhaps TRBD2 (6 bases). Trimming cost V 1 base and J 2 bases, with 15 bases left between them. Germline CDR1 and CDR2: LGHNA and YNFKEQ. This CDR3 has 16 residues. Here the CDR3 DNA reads TGTGCCAGCAGCCAAGGGGGGGTAGCGTACACCTACGAGCAGTACTTC. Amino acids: CASSQGGVAYTYEQYF.

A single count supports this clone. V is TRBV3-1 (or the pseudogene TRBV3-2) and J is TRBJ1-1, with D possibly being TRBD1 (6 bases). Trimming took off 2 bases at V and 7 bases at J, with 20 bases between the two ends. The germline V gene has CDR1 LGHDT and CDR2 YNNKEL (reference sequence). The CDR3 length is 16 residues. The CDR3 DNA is TGTGCCAGCAGCCAAACATCCGGGACATGGAGAGGTGAAGCTTTCTTT. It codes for CASSQTSGTWRGEAFF.